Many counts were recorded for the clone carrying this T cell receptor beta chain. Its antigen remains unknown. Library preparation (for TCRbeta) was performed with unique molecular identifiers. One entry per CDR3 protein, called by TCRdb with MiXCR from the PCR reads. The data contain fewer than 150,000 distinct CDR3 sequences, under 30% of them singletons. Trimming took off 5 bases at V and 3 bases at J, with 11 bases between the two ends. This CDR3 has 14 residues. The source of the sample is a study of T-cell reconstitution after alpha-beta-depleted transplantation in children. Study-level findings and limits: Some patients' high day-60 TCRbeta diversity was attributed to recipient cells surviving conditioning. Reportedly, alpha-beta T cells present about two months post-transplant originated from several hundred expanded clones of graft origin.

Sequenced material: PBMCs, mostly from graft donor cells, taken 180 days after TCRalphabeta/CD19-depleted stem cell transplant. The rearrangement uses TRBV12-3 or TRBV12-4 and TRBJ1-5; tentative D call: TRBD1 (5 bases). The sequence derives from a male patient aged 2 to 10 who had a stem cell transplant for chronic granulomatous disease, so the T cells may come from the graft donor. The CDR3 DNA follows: TGTGCCAGCAGTCTTGACAGACTCAATCAGCCCCAGCATTTT. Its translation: CASSLDRLNQPQHF.